This entry lists 2 T cell receptor beta chains sequenced from one sample in a study of T-cell reconstitution after alpha-beta-depleted transplantation in children. Preparation of the TCRbeta library used unique molecular identifiers. TCRdb itself ran the PCR reads through MiXCR, one entry per CDR3 protein. This table has some 600,000 distinct CDR3 sequences, around a sixth appearing once. The source material was PBMCs from the stem cell graft donor, sampled from the stem cell graft. The receptors were sampled from a human donor who donated a stem cell graft to a child with acute myeloid leukemia.

J is TRBJ1-1 and V is TRBV7-2; D unclear. The CDR3 contains 15 residues. Trimming took 2 bases from V and 0 from J, leaving 10 bases between them. CDR1 is SGHTA and CDR2 is FQGNSA in the germline V gene. Here the CDR3 reads CASSLFGVLNTEAFF. The CDR3 DNA sequence: TGTGCCAGCAGCTTATTCGGAGTTTTGAACACTGAAGCTTTCTTT.

This clonotype was counted between two and nine times. As DNA, the CDR3 is TGCAGTGCTACGACCGGACAGGGTAACACCGGGGAGCTGTTTTTT. Protein sequence: CSATTGQGNTGELFF. The chain recombines TRBV20-1 with TRBJ2-2; TRBD1 matches at 8 bases. Germline V gene sequence: CDR1 DFQATT, CDR2 SNEGSKA (reference sequence). The CDR3 spans 15 residues. V lost 4 bases to trimming and J lost 2 bases; unmatched junction nucleotides: 6.